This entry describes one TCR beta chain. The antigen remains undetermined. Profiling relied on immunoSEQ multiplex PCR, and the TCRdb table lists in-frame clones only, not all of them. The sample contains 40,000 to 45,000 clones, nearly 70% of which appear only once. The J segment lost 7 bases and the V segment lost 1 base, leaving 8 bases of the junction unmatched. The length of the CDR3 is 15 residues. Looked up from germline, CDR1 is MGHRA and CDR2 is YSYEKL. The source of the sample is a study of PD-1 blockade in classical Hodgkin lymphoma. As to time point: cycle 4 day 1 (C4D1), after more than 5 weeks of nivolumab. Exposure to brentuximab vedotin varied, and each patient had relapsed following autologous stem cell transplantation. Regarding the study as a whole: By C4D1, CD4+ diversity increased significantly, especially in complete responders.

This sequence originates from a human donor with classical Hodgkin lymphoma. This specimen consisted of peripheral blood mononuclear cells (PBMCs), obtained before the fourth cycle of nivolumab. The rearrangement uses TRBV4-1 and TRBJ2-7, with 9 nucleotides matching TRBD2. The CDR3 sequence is CASSQVAGASLEQYF. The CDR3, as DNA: TGCGCCAGCAGCCAAGTAGCGGGGGCCTCCCTTGAGCAGTACTTC.